This T cell receptor beta chain was recorded in a study of blood T cell repertoires in COVID-19. Overall study: Samples of COVID-19 (acute and convalescent) were obtained from the United States, Italy and Spain. T cells, B-cell-depleted T cells, or PBMCs provided the cDNA or gDNA that served as material.

As originally analysed: Amplification from reference gene primers served as the basis for estimated nucleated cell counts. The data were produced by immunoSEQ multiplex PCR, yet TCRdb's version contains in-frame clones alone and is incomplete. V, J and clone size reflect that table, while D and trimming were determined from the DNA. The sample shows more than 95,000 clones, around 84% of them seen only once. J gave up 7 bases and V 0 bases, and 3 bases lay outside the gene matches. The V gene's germline CDR1 is SGDLS and CDR2 YYNGEE. This CDR3 contains 14 residues. This sequence originates from a man aged 60-69 years with acute or convalescent COVID-19. Specimen: peripheral blood. This chain connects TRBV9 to TRBJ1-1; 10 bases match TRBD1. CDR3 bases: TGTGCCAGCAGCGTAGGACAGGGGGCTGGTGAAGCTTTCTTT. It is translated as CASSVGQGAGEAFF.